This T cell receptor beta chain originates from a study of T cells expressing NK-cell markers. Whole-study context: One of the eight sequenced donors was seronegative, whereas the other seven were HCMV-seropositive. Study outcomes and limitations: Dominance of the CD3+CD56-NKG2C+ fraction by these clonotypes also held in a few donors.

One entry per CDR3 protein, without DNA, is what TCRdb gives after re-calling the 5' RACE reads. The sample spans approximately 460,000 distinct CDR3 sequences; the ten largest clones claim more than 7%. As regards this clonotype: Antigen unknown.

The CDR3 spans 17 residues. Germline assignment: CDR1 SGDLS and CDR2 YYNGEE. The chain couples TRBV9 to TRBJ2-7; TCRdb designates TRBD1, a call that cannot be tested without DNA. Sequenced: blood T cells: a sorted CD56 or NKG2C T cell subset, CD4+ or CD8+ T cells, or bulk PBMC T cells (not recorded which). The origin of this receptor is a woman aged 18-69 years in good health. This chain's CDR3 is CASSVGGSAGYHDEQYF.